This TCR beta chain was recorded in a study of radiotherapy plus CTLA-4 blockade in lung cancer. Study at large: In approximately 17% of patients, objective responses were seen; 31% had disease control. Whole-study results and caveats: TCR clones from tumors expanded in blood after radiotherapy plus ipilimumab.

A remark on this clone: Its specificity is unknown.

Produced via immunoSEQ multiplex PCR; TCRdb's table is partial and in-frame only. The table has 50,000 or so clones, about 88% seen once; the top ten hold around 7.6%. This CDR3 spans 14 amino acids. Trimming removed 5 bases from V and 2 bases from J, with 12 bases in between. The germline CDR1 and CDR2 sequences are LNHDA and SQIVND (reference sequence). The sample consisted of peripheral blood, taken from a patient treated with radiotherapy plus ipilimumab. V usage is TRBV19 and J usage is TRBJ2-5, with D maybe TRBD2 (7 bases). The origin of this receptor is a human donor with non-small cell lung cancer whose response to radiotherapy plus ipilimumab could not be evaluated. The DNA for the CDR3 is TGTGCCAGTAGTCAACAGGGAGGGCAAGAGACCCAGTACTTC. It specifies CASSQQGGQETQYF.